Below, 30 T cell receptor beta chains from the same sample are listed, as sequenced in a study of PD-1 blockade in classical Hodgkin lymphoma. The time point: newly diagnosed, previously untreated cHL patient sample. Here immunoSEQ multiplex PCR was the method, and the copy in TCRdb shows in-frame clones only, minus some. Of 17,000 or so clones in the sample, 80% to 90% are singletons; the top ten hold over 6.5%. The source material was peripheral blood mononuclear cells (PBMCs). These receptors were obtained from a human donor with classical Hodgkin lymphoma.

This clone was counted only a few times. Additional DNA sequences in this sample encode the identical CDR3. CDR3 bases: TGTGCCATCACCCCCGGGGGGGAGCAGTACTTC. As protein: CAITPGGEQYF. The J gene is TRBJ2-7, the V gene TRBV10-3; 7 bases match TRBD2. The V segment lost 7 bases and the J segment 7 bases; nucleotides outside the gene matches: 4. CDR1 and CDR2 (germline): ENHRY, SYGVKD. This CDR3 has 11 amino acids.

The chain links TRBV6-6 to TRBJ2-1; D is possibly TRBD1 (6 bases). CDR1 and CDR2 from the germline V gene are MNHNY and SVGAGI (reference sequence). CDR3 length equals 13 residues. V was trimmed by 0 bases and J by 6 bases, leaving 6 bases between them. The CDR3 coding sequence is TGTGCCAGCAGTTACTCGGGGGCCAATGAGCAGTTCTTC. The encoded protein is CASSYSGANEQFF.

The chain links TRBV6-6 to TRBJ2-1; the match to TRBD2 covers 13 bases. The CDR3 spans 15 residues. The germline V gene encodes CDR1 MNHNY and CDR2 SVGAGI (reference sequence). The junction had 8 bases not matched to a gene; V was cut back by 6 bases and J by 9 bases. The CDR3 here is CASSRTSGSFGEQFF. In DNA form, the CDR3 reads TGTGCCAGCAGCCGGACTAGCGGGAGTTTCGGTGAGCAGTTCTTC.

In its sample, this clone was seen a few times. The chain joins TRBV5-1 to TRBJ1-4; D perhaps matches TRBD1 (6 bases). CDR1 is SGHRS, CDR2 YFSETQ, per germline. Trimming removed 1 base at V and 4 bases at J, with 14 bases between. The CDR3 has 16 residues. The CDR3 reads CASSLPRGTINEKLFF. The DNA for the CDR3 is TGCGCCAGCAGCTTGCCCAGGGGAACGATTAATGAAAAACTGTTTTTT.

The rearrangement joins TRBV28 to TRBJ1-1, with D tentatively TRBD1 (5 bases). The ends were cut back, 5 bases at V and 2 bases at J, with 15 bases in the middle. Germline V lookup: CDR1 MDHEN, CDR2 SYDVKM. The CDR3 contains 15 residues. Here the CDR3 reads CASSPQQDDNTEAFF. As DNA, the CDR3 is TGTGCCAGCAGTCCCCAACAGGACGATAACACTGAAGCTTTCTTT.

The chain employs TRBV7-9 and TRBJ2-4, with TRBD1 matching 8 bases. Trimming cost V 4 bases and J 2 bases; bases outside gene matches: 16. The germline V gene has CDR1 SEHNR and CDR2 FQNEAQ (reference sequence). This CDR3 comprises 19 residues. The CDR3 DNA reads as TGTGCCAGCAGCTCCCGTGAGATACCAGGGGGCTTATCCAAAAACATTCAGTACTTC. Protein: CASSSREIPGGLSKNIQYF.

The chain couples TRBV28 to TRBJ2-1, with D perhaps matching TRBD1 (7 bases). Per the germline V gene, CDR1 is MDHEN and CDR2 is SYDVKM. The CDR3 consists of 15 residues. Trimming removed 7 bases at V and 8 bases at J, with 21 bases between. CDR3 sequence: CASIQGDTGGDEQFF. The CDR3, as DNA: TGTGCCAGCATCCAGGGGGACACCGGGGGAGATGAGCAGTTCTTC.

The J gene is TRBJ2-3, the V gene TRBV28, with 7 bases lining up with TRBD2. This CDR3 spans 17 amino acids. Per germline, CDR1 MDHEN and CDR2 SYDVKM. J lost 0 bases, V lost 2 bases, and 8 bases had no gene match. The CDR3 DNA is TGTGCCAGCAGTTTAGGGCCGCTAGCGGCTAGCACAGATACGCAGTATTTT. It is translated as CASSLGPLAASTDTQYF.

The chain links TRBV10-1 to TRBJ2-7; D gene unclear. V was shortened by 6 bases and J by 4 bases, with 25 bases between the two germline ends. The CDR3 has 17 residues. The germline gives CDR1 WNHNN, CDR2 SYGVQD (reference sequence). CDR3 in DNA: TGCGCCAGCAGGGTTGACCAGCCAACCAACTCATATTACGAGCAGTACTTC. Translated, it gives CASRVDQPTNSYYEQYF.

The V and J genes are TRBV14 and TRBJ1-2; D perhaps matches TRBD1 (5 bases). CDR3 length: 14 amino acids. With 4 bases removed from V and 1 base from J, the gap between germline ends came to 10 bases. CDR1 SGHDN and CDR2 FVKESK come from the germline V gene. The CDR3, as DNA: TGTGCCAGCAGCCCGGCGGGGCTTAACTATGGCTACACCTTC. It encodes CASSPAGLNYGYTF.

The chain recombines TRBV5-1 with TRBJ2-1; TRBD2 agrees at 9 bases. Trimming at V came to 6 bases and at J to 8 bases, leaving 12 bases not matched to a gene. The CDR3 is 15 residues long. The V gene's germline CDR1 is SGHRS and CDR2 YFSETQ. CDR3 protein: CASKHSGSGSDEQFF. For the CDR3, the DNA is TGCGCCAGCAAACATAGCGGGAGTGGTTCTGATGAGCAGTTCTTC. Full variable domain (missing parts from reference TRBV5-1 and TRBJ2-1): KAGVTQTPRYLIKTRGQQVTLSCSPISGHRSVSWYQQTPGQGLQFLFEYFSETQRNKGNFPGRFSGRQFSNSRSEMNVSTLELGDSALYLCASKHSGSGSDEQFFGPGTRLTVL.

The chain recombines TRBV11-2 with TRBJ2-7; D is undetermined. The CDR3 spans 14 residues. V dropped 2 bases and J dropped 3 bases, with 11 bases sitting between them. Germline V lookup: CDR1 SGHAT, CDR2 FQNNGV. CDR3 DNA sequence: TGTGCCAGCAGCTTAAACGCGGTAAACTACGAGCAGTACTTC. Protein sequence: CASSLNAVNYEQYF.

The rearrangement uses TRBV6-1 and TRBJ2-2; 10 bases line up with TRBD1. J gave up 3 bases and V 3 bases, and 1 base lay outside the gene matches. Germline CDR1 and CDR2: MNHNS and SASEGT. The CDR3 totals 15 residues. CDR3 coding DNA: TGTGCCAGCAGTGAGGGGACAGGGGACACCGGGGAGCTGTTTTTT. It translates to CASSEGTGDTGELFF.

The gene calls are TRBV5-1 and TRBJ2-1, with D perhaps TRBD1 or TRBD2 (5 bases each). V was trimmed by 6 bases and J by 5 bases, leaving 18 bases between them. The CDR3 totals 15 residues. Per the germline V gene, CDR1 is SGHRS and CDR2 is YFSETQ. The DNA for the CDR3 is TGCGCCAGCACGGCTGGGGACCCCAAGGACAATGAGCAGTTCTTC. This translates into CASTAGDPKDNEQFF.

The rearrangement joins TRBV7-3 to TRBJ1-1; the D gene is possibly TRBD1 (5 bases). Germline loops: CDR1 SGHTA, CDR2 FQGTGA. The CDR3 extends over 12 amino acids. V lost 4 bases to trimming and J lost 4 bases, with 7 bases between them. CDR3 region: CASSSGSTEAFF. In DNA form, the CDR3 reads TGTGCCAGCAGCTCAGGGTCCACTGAAGCTTTCTTT.

The chain joins TRBV10-1 to TRBJ1-1, with D possibly matching TRBD1 (6 bases). The CDR3 sequence is 14 residues long. Germline V gene data show CDR1 as WNHNN and CDR2 as SYGVQD (reference sequence). The germline V and J ends were trimmed by 2 bases and 6 bases, with 13 bases remaining between them. The CDR3 sequence is CASSEMRGISEAFF. CDR3 DNA: TGCGCCAGCAGTGAGATGAGGGGGATATCTGAAGCTTTCTTT.

This chain joins TRBV11-3 and TRBJ1-5; D gene ambiguous. Germline CDR1 is SGHNT and CDR2 is YENEEA. The V and J ends lost 6 bases and 3 bases respectively, with 18 bases between them. This CDR3 is built from 16 residues. The CDR3 sequence: CASSFTGPPPNQPQHF. CDR3 nucleotides: TGTGCCAGCAGTTTTACCGGGCCCCCTCCCAATCAGCCCCAGCATTTT.

This clone has just a few counts. The CDR3 is CASSLGRNWVWTDTQYF. The CDR3 nucleotides read TGTGCCAGCAGCTTAGGGAGGAATTGGGTGTGGACAGATACGCAGTATTTT. This chain joins TRBV7-9 and TRBJ2-3, with D perhaps TRBD2 (5 bases). V was clipped by 1 base and J by 3 bases, with 17 bases between them. The CDR3 consists of 17 residues. Germline V gene lookup returns CDR1 SEHNR and CDR2 FQNEAQ (reference sequence).

The rearrangement uses TRBV18 and TRBJ1-1; 8 nucleotides line up with TRBD1. The germline V gene has CDR1 KGHSH and CDR2 LQKENI. This CDR3 is built from 14 residues. The junction had 5 bases not matched to a gene; V was cut back by 3 bases and J by 5 bases. Written as DNA, the CDR3 is TGTGCCAGCTCACCCCACAGGGGGAATACTGAAGCTTTCTTT. The encoded protein is CASSPHRGNTEAFF.

This sequence joins TRBV6-1 and TRBJ2-7; TRBD1 matches at 7 bases. The germline gives CDR1 MNHNS, CDR2 SASEGT. The CDR3 runs to 13 residues. V trimming: 8 bases; J trimming: 5 bases; junction bases outside the gene matches: 9. The CDR3 loop is CASPRQGRDEQYF. CDR3 DNA sequence: TGTGCCAGCCCGAGACAGGGCAGGGACGAGCAGTACTTC.

The rearrangement joins TRBV6-5 to TRBJ1-5; D not certain. Germline loops: CDR1 MNHEY, CDR2 SVGAGI. The CDR3 sequence is 14 residues long. V was clipped by 2 bases and J by 5 bases, with 10 bases between them. CDR3 in amino acids: CASSYGSADQPQHF. DNA for the CDR3: TGTGCCAGCAGTTACGGTTCGGCGGATCAGCCCCAGCATTTT.

The chain links TRBV9 to TRBJ1-2; a possible D gene is TRBD1 (5 bases). Germline values: CDR1 SGDLS, CDR2 YYNGEE. V dropped 0 bases and J dropped 2 bases, with 5 bases sitting between them. This CDR3 contains 13 residues. In DNA form, the CDR3 reads TGTGCCAGCAGCGTAGGGACAAACTATGGCTACACCTTC. Its protein product is CASSVGTNYGYTF.

V usage is TRBV9 and J usage is TRBJ2-1; perhaps TRBD1 as D (5 bases). Germline lookup yields CDR1 SGDLS and CDR2 YYNGEE. The CDR3 totals 12 residues. V was pared by 1 base and J by 9 bases, with 8 bases between. CDR3 in amino acids: CASSVQGIEQFF. The DNA of the CDR3 is TGTGCCAGCAGCGTACAGGGAATTGAGCAGTTCTTC.

This chain uses TRBV7-2 with TRBJ1-3; D is ambiguous. Germline lookup yields CDR1 SGHTA and CDR2 FQGNSA. V lost 2 bases and J lost 7, with 6 bases in between. The CDR3 totals 12 residues. CDR3 coding DNA: TGTGCCAGCAGCTTACTCAGCAACACCATATATTTT. It yields the protein CASSLLSNTIYF.

The gene calls are TRBV6-4 and TRBJ2-1; D call uncertain. Germline V gene data show CDR1 as MRHNA and CDR2 as SNTAGT. V lost 4 bases to trimming and J lost 0 bases, with 4 bases between them. The CDR3 is 13 amino acids. The CDR3 coding sequence is TGTGCCAGCAGTGCTAGCTCCTACAATGAGCAGTTCTTC. The encoded protein is CASSASSYNEQFF.

As regards this clone: This CDR3 is also generated by other DNA sequences in the sample. J is TRBJ2-1 and V is TRBV6-4; 8 nucleotides match TRBD1. Germline values: CDR1 MRHNA, CDR2 SNTAGT. The CDR3 contains 15 residues. J was trimmed by 3 bases and V by 0 bases; bases with no gene match: 1. The CDR3 DNA sequence: TGTGCCAGCAGTGACTCTACAGGGGGCTACAATGAGCAGTTCTTC. Translation: CASSDSTGGYNEQFF.

The genes are TRBV7-3 and TRBJ2-1, with D hard to call. The CDR3 sequence is 14 residues long. V lost 1 base and J lost 8, with 12 bases in between. Germline V CDR1 and CDR2: SGHTA, FQGTGA. The CDR3 DNA is TGTGCCAGCAGCTTAATCGGAGAGACCGATGAGCAGTTCTTC. This translates into CASSLIGETDEQFF.

This sequence joins TRBV15 and TRBJ2-3; 9 nucleotides align to TRBD2. CDR3 length equals 14 residues. Per germline, CDR1 LNHNV and CDR2 YYDKDF (reference sequence). Trimming cost V 5 bases and J 6 bases; bases outside gene matches: 6. The CDR3 sequence is CATSGGRAQDTQYF. In nucleotides, the CDR3 is TGTGCCACCAGCGGCGGGAGGGCCCAGGATACGCAGTATTTT.

As regards this clone: Other nucleotide sequences from this sample produce the same CDR3. The CDR3 here is CASSDAGGATDTQYF. The CDR3 DNA reads as TGTGCCAGCAGTGACGCCGGGGGCGCCACAGATACGCAGTATTTT. V usage is TRBV6-4 and J usage is TRBJ2-3; perhaps D is TRBD1 or TRBD2 (6 bases each). Germline lookup yields CDR1 MRHNA and CDR2 SNTAGT. The germline V and J ends were trimmed by 2 bases and 2 bases, with 11 bases remaining between them. CDR3 length: 15 amino acids.

The chain employs TRBV9 and TRBJ2-5; D gene uncertain. Per germline, CDR1 SGDLS and CDR2 YYNGEE. V lost 2 bases to trimming and J lost 2 bases, with 10 bases between them. This CDR3 spans 14 amino acids. This CDR3 is CASSVGTSQETQYF. For the CDR3, the DNA is TGTGCCAGCAGCGTTGGAACTTCTCAAGAGACCCAGTACTTC.